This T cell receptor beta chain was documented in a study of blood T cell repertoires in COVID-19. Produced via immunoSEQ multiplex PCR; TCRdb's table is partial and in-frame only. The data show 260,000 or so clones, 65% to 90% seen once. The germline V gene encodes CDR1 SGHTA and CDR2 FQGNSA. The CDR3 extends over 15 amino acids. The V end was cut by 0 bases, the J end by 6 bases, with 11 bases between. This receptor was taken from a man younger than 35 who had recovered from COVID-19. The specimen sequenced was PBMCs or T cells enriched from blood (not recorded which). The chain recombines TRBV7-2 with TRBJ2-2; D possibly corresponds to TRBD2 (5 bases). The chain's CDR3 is CASSLAPGRSGELFF. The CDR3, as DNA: TGTGCCAGCAGCTTAGCGCCGGGAAGGTCCGGGGAGCTGTTTTTT.